This T cell receptor beta chain was captured by sequencing in a study of neurological immune-mediated disorders. This clonotype appeared many times. CDR1 is SGHTA, CDR2 FQGNSA, per germline. The V gene lost 5 bases and the J gene lost 8 bases, with 15 bases spanning the gap. The CDR3 runs 13 residues. The unsorted libraries were generated from a total of 2 million PBMCs, which had been stored in RNAlater at -80 C. TCRdb redid the calling of the 5' RACE reads with MiXCR, one entry per CDR3 protein. The sample has roughly 60,000 distinct CDR3 sequences, more than 9.5% seen once. The sequence was collected from a man in his 60s in good health. The sequencing input was PBMCs. V is TRBV7-2 and J is TRBJ1-2; D uncertain. CDR3 DNA sequence: TGTGCCAGCAGCCGGACTTCCCCGGGGGGCTACACCTTC. Protein product: CASSRTSPGGYTF.